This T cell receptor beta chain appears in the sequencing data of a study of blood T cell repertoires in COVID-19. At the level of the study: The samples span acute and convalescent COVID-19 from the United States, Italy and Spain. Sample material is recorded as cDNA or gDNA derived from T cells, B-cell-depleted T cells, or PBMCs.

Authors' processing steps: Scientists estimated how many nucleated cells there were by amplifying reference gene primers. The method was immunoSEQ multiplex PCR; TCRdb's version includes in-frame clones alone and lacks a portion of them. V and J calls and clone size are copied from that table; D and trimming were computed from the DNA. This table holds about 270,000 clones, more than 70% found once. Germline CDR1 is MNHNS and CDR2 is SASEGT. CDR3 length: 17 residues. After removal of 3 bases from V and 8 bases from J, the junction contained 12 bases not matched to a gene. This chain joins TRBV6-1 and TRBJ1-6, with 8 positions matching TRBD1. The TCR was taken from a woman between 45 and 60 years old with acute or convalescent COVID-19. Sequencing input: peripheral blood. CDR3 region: CASSDDRRTGRYSPLHF. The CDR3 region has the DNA TGTGCCAGCAGTGACGACAGGAGGACAGGGAGATATTCACCCCTCCACTTT.